The present T cell receptor beta chain was sequenced within a study of Graves' ophthalmopathy and Graves' hyperthyroidism. Study results and limitations: Ophthalmopathy progression was predicted with around 71% sensitivity and 72.22% specificity. Most clonotypes expanded in thyroid above 0.001 frequency were present in blood too. From stable hyperthyroidism, ophthalmopathy was separated by a 13-signature model with 85% to 90% sensitivity and roughly 84% specificity.

This clonotype was seen at least ten times. Its antigen is still unknown. RNA transcripts yielded amplified TCR beta CDR3 regions. Second-round multiplex PCR came after first-round RT-PCR with HTBI primers. Each CDR3 protein gets one entry after TCRdb re-called the multiplex PCR reads with MiXCR. Of 210,000 or so distinct CDR3 sequences in the sample, approximately 29% were seen once. Excluded were patients with other autoimmune diseases, uncontrolled infections, pregnancy or lactation. Germline V lookup: CDR1 SGHVS, CDR2 FNYEAQ. This CDR3 has 18 residues. V was pared by 5 bases and J by 0 bases, with 19 bases between.

This chain uses TRBV7-6 with TRBJ2-2; perhaps TRBD1 as D (6 bases). This clonotype was sampled from a middle-aged man with Graves' ophthalmopathy. Material for sequencing was peripheral blood. The CDR3 loop reads CASSQPKSGQSNTGELFF. As DNA, the CDR3 is TGTGCCAGCAGCCAACCCAAGTCCGGACAGTCGAACACCGGGGAGCTGTTTTTT.